One sample yielded the 31 T cell receptor beta chains listed below, sequenced in a study of T cell responses to AZD1222 COVID-19 vaccine. Libraries were prepared by immunoSEQ multiplex PCR; TCRdb keeps only in-frame clonotypes and omits some of them. This table has about 72,000 clones, roughly 84% appearing once. The source material was peripheral blood, sampled on day 0 of AZD1222 vaccination. The receptor source for this set is an adult in good health.

The chain employs TRBV28 and TRBJ2-1; D possibly corresponds to TRBD1 (6 bases). This CDR3 region has 12 residues. Between the trimmed V and J ends, which lost 9 bases and 8 bases, there was a span of 14 bases. Per the germline V gene, CDR1 is MDHEN and CDR2 is SYDVKM. The CDR3 bases are TGTGCCAGTTCTAGCAGGGGCGATGAGCAGTTCTTC. It specifies CASSSRGDEQFF. Filled out from reference TRBV28 and TRBJ2-1, the complete variable domain reads DVKVTQSSRYLVKRTGEKVFLECVQDMDHENMFWYRQDPGLGLRLIYFSYDVKMKEKGDIPEGYSVSREKKERFSLILESASTNQTSMYLCASSSRGDEQFFGPGTRLTVL.

This clone was seen a single time. The chain employs TRBV28 and TRBJ1-2; D is possibly TRBD1 (6 bases). The CDR3 extends over 14 amino acids. The germline V gene has CDR1 MDHEN and CDR2 SYDVKM. The ends were cut back, 11 bases at V and 8 bases at J, with 24 bases in the middle. CDR3 nucleotides: TGTGCCGCGGGGGCAGATCCGTTCCTGGAAGGCTACACCTTC. It yields the protein CAAGADPFLEGYTF.

In its sample, this clone was seen once. The chain employs TRBV27 and TRBJ2-5; the match to TRBD1 covers 7 bases. The CDR3 covers 15 residues. Germline V CDR1 and CDR2: MNHEY, SMNVEV (reference sequence). After removal of 10 bases from V and 1 base from J, the junction contained 12 bases not matched to a gene. The CDR3 reads CATRLTGPAQETQYF. CDR3 DNA sequence: TGTGCCACCAGATTGACAGGGCCGGCCCAAGAGACCCAGTACTTC.

The V call is TRBV7-9, the J call TRBJ1-1; 7 bases are a match to TRBD1. Germline CDR1 is SEHNR and CDR2 is FQNEAQ (reference sequence). V gave up 5 bases and J gave up 11 bases; unmatched junction bases: 11. The CDR3 loop spans 13 amino acids. The CDR3 loop is CASSRGTDLGAFF. The DNA of the CDR3 is TGTGCCAGCAGCCGGGGGACAGACCTTGGGGCTTTCTTT.

V gene TRBV29-1 combines with J gene TRBJ2-7, with 7 positions matching TRBD2. J gave up 3 bases and V 4 bases, and 6 bases lay outside the gene matches. This CDR3 is built from 13 residues. Germline CDR1 reads SQVTM; CDR2 reads ANQGSEA. CDR3 sequence reads: CSVAPGTIYEQYF. CDR3 nucleotides: TGCAGCGTTGCGCCGGGGACTATCTACGAGCAGTACTTC.

This chain connects TRBV14 to TRBJ2-5; 8 nucleotides agree with TRBD2. V shed 0 bases and J 3 bases; nucleotides not matched to a gene: 9. Germline assignment: CDR1 SGHDN and CDR2 FVKESK. There are 17 residues in the CDR3. DNA for the CDR3: TGTGCCAGCAGCCAAGACAGGCGCGGGGGGCGCAAAGAGACCCAGTACTTC. Amino acids: CASSQDRRGGRKETQYF.

This clone has only one observation. This rearrangement joins TRBV5-1 to TRBJ2-3; possible D gene TRBD1, 6 bases. The germline CDR1 and CDR2 sequences are SGHRS and YFSETQ. This CDR3 contains 18 residues. V lost 2 bases and J 2 bases, leaving 21 bases between the germline ends. The CDR3 region is CASSFPQGPFPYTDTQYF. The DNA of the CDR3 is TGCGCCAGCAGCTTTCCACAGGGACCGTTCCCATACACAGATACGCAGTATTTT.

CDR3 sequence: CASSLAETDWSTEQYF. The CDR3 nucleotides are TGTGCCAGCAGCTTGGCCGAAACGGATTGGTCTACCGAGCAGTACTTC. The genes are TRBV5-5 and TRBJ2-7; D gene unclear. CDR3 size: 16 residues. Germline V gene sequence: CDR1 SGHKS, CDR2 YYEKEE (reference sequence). Trimming removed 0 bases from V and 6 bases from J, with 19 bases in between. Supplemented by reference TRBV5-5 and TRBJ2-7, the full variable domain reads DAGVTQSPTHLIKTRGQQVTLRCSPISGHKSVSWYQQVLGQGPQFIFQYYEKEERGRGNFPDRFSARQFPNYSSELNVNALLLGDSALYLCASSLAETDWSTEQYFGPGTRLTVT.

The rearrangement links TRBV11-2 to TRBJ1-6, with 7 positions matching TRBD1. Germline V gives CDR1 SGHAT, CDR2 FQNNGV. CDR3 length: 16 amino acids. J lost 10 bases, V lost 3 bases, and 12 bases had no gene match. Here the CDR3 DNA reads TGTGCCAGCAGCTTTGCCGGGGACAGCTGGGGCTCACCCCTCCACTTT. The encoded protein is CASSFAGDSWGSPLHF. The full variable domain, rest sourced from reference TRBV11-2 and TRBJ1-6, is EAGVAQSPRYKIIEKRQSVAFWCNPISGHATLYWYQQILGQGPKLLIQFQNNGVVDDSQLPKDRFSAERLKGVDSTLKIQPAKLEDSAVYLCASSFAGDSWGSPLHFGNGTRLTVT.

For the CDR3, the DNA is TGTGCCAGCAGTGTTAATAGGGTAGGCCAGCCCCAGCATTTT. It is translated as CASSVNRVGQPQHF. This chain joins TRBV2 and TRBJ1-5; D is undetermined. The germline V and J ends were trimmed by 4 bases and 7 bases, with 14 bases remaining between them. CDR3 size: 14 residues. In germline, CDR1 is SNHLY, CDR2 FYNNEI.

The chain carries TRBV12-3 or TRBV12-4 and TRBJ2-7; the D is unclear. This CDR3 is 12 amino acids long. V shed 6 bases and J shed 4 bases, with 10 bases lying between them. DNA of the CDR3: TGTGCCAGCAGCCCAAACTCTTACGAGCAGTACTTC. Translating gives CASSPNSYEQYF.

The chain is built from TRBV4-3 and TRBJ1-1; D not resolved. V was pared by 0 bases and J by 5 bases, with 13 bases between. This CDR3 has 15 residues. Germline assignment: CDR1 LGHNA and CDR2 YSLEER. CDR3 nucleotides: TGCGCCAGCAGCCAAGATTGGGGTGGGGATACTGAAGCTTTCTTT. Its protein is CASSQDWGGDTEAFF.

V is TRBV30 and J is TRBJ1-3; TRBD1 might be the D (5 bases). Germline CDR1 reads GTSNPN; CDR2 reads SVGIG (reference sequence). V was trimmed by 3 bases and J by 1 base, leaving 10 bases between them. This CDR3 is built from 14 residues. CDR3 DNA sequence: TGTGCCTGGAGGCTGGGACTTTCTGGAAACACCATATATTTT. This encodes CAWRLGLSGNTIYF.

The J gene is TRBJ1-4, the V gene TRBV12-5; a weak D match, TRBD1 (5 bases). The CDR3 is made up of 16 amino acids. Germline-derived CDR1 and CDR2 are LGHNT and FRNRAP. Trimming stripped 0 bases from V and 8 bases from J, with 16 bases between. The CDR3 spells CASGLVPSGSKEKLFF. Written as DNA, the CDR3 is TGTGCTAGTGGTTTGGTACCGTCAGGGTCGAAAGAAAAACTGTTTTTT.

V and J are TRBV15 and TRBJ2-3; 7 bases line up with TRBD1. V lost 0 bases to trimming and J lost 3 bases; unmatched junction nucleotides: 6. This CDR3 comprises 16 residues. Germline V gene lookup returns CDR1 LNHNV and CDR2 YYDKDF (reference sequence). DNA for the CDR3: TGTGCCACCAGCAGAGATGGGAGACAGGGTACAGATACGCAGTATTTT. The encoded protein is CATSRDGRQGTDTQYF.

Only one count was recorded for this clone. The rearrangement uses TRBV19 and TRBJ1-6; 7 positions agree with TRBD1. The V gene's germline CDR1 is LNHDA and CDR2 SQIVND (reference sequence). Germline trimming cut 5 bases from V and 14 bases from J; bases unmatched to any gene: 12. This CDR3 has 14 amino acids. CDR3 protein: CASSFRDRDGALHF. Here the CDR3 DNA reads TGTGCCAGTAGTTTCCGGGACAGAGACGGGGCCCTCCACTTT.

This clone was observed once. This sequence joins TRBV6-5 and TRBJ1-1; D remains unclear. Germline CDR1 reads MNHEY; CDR2 reads SVGAGI. The CDR3 covers 10 residues. V was pared by 6 bases and J by 8 bases, with 7 bases between. CDR3 DNA: TGTGCCAGCAGGCAGCTCGAAGCTTTCTTT. Translated, it gives CASRQLEAFF.

The genes are TRBV6-1 and TRBJ1-3; 8 bases align to TRBD1. Germline trimming cut 2 bases from V and 6 bases from J; bases unmatched to any gene: 3. The CDR3 loop spans 14 amino acids. Looked up from germline, CDR1 is MNHNS and CDR2 is SASEGT. The CDR3 sequence is CASSESDRVNTIYF. CDR3 in DNA: TGTGCCAGCAGTGAATCGGACAGGGTAAACACCATATATTTT.

V is TRBV19 and J is TRBJ1-5; D may be TRBD1 (5 bases). The germline V gene encodes CDR1 LNHDA and CDR2 SQIVND (reference sequence). Trimming removed 7 bases from V and 4 bases from J, with 11 bases in between. The CDR3 length is 13 residues. DNA of the CDR3: TGTGCCAGTAATGGGGCCCTTAATCAGCCCCAGCATTTT. It translates to CASNGALNQPQHF.

The rearrangement joins TRBV30 to TRBJ2-3, with D unclear. Trimming cost V 5 bases and J 5 bases, with 8 bases left between them. CDR1 and CDR2 (germline): GTSNPN, SVGIG (reference sequence). The CDR3 totals 11 residues. The CDR3, as DNA: TGTGCCTGGCCGCTGGGAGATACGCAGTATTTT. As protein: CAWPLGDTQYF.

This chain joins TRBV7-8 and TRBJ2-2; weak D call: TRBD1 (5 bases). The CDR3 length is 13 residues. V gave up 3 bases and J gave up 9 bases, with 11 bases separating them. The germline CDR1 and CDR2 sequences are SGHVS and FQNEAQ. The CDR3 is CASSFRVSRELFF. DNA of the CDR3: TGTGCCAGCAGCTTCAGGGTATCCAGGGAGCTGTTTTTT.

This chain links TRBV30 with TRBJ2-2; D is unclear. V dropped 4 bases and J dropped 2 bases, with 8 bases sitting between them. This CDR3 is built from 13 residues. Germline CDR1 is GTSNPN and CDR2 is SVGIG (reference sequence). The CDR3 DNA sequence: TGTGCCTGGAATCTCCAAAACACCGGGGAGCTGTTTTTT. Amino acids: CAWNLQNTGELFF.

The V and J genes are TRBV19 and TRBJ1-1; the D gene is possibly TRBD1 (6 bases). CDR3 length: 16 amino acids. Trimming took 7 bases from V and 1 from J, leaving 19 bases between them. In germline, CDR1 is LNHDA, CDR2 SQIVND (reference sequence). The DNA of the CDR3 is TGTGCCAGTACCTGGGGTGTAGAGACAGGGAACACTGAAGCTTTCTTT. Protein: CASTWGVETGNTEAFF.

Details on this clone: The junction does not match germline at one end; this may be a read error. The rearrangement links TRBV6-1 to TRBJ2-3, with 10 bases matching TRBD1. The germline gives CDR1 MNHNS, CDR2 SASEGT. The CDR3 runs to 16 residues. The CDR3 loop reads CACSAGDRGGGNTQYF. CDR3 nucleotides: TGTGCCTGCAGTGCCGGGGACAGGGGAGGGGGTAATACGCAGTATTTT.

The chain links TRBV12-5 to TRBJ2-5; tentatively, D is TRBD2 (5 bases). Deletions cut 3 bases from V and 7 bases from J, with 18 bases between. The V gene's germline CDR1 is LGHNT and CDR2 FRNRAP. The CDR3 contains 15 residues. The CDR3 nucleotides are TGTGCTAGTGGTTTAACCCCCGAAGATCGGGGGACCCAGTACTTC. This codes for CASGLTPEDRGTQYF.

The J gene is TRBJ2-5, the V gene TRBV7-2; TRBD1 agrees at 7 bases. Trimming at V came to 5 bases and at J to 2 bases, leaving 5 bases not matched to a gene. The CDR3 has 14 amino acids. Per the germline V gene, CDR1 is SGHTA and CDR2 is FQGNSA. In DNA, the CDR3 is TGTGCCAGCAGCAAAGGGGGCCGTCAAGAGACCCAGTACTTC. Translation gives CASSKGGRQETQYF.

This chain's CDR3 is CASSYSGAADTQYF. The CDR3 DNA reads TGTGCCAGCAGTTATAGCGGGGCGGCAGATACGCAGTATTTT. This chain connects TRBV6-2 or TRBV6-3 to TRBJ2-3, with 8 bases lining up with TRBD2. This CDR3 has 14 residues. Germline V gene lookup returns CDR1 MNHEY and CDR2 SVGEGT. Losses at the gene ends were 3 bases for V and 4 bases for J; bases not matched to a gene: 3.

This clone was seen once. The chain is built from TRBV30 and TRBJ2-7, with D tentatively TRBD2 (6 bases). This CDR3 spans 13 amino acids. Germline V lookup: CDR1 GTSNPN, CDR2 SVGIG (reference sequence). The ends were cut back, 4 bases at V and 6 bases at J, with 16 bases in the middle. The CDR3 DNA follows: TGTGCCTGGAAGGGAGGCTACGGGAGCGAGCAGTACTTC. Its protein is CAWKGGYGSEQYF. Filled out from reference TRBV30 and TRBJ2-7, the complete variable domain reads SQTIHQWPATLVQPVGSPLSLECTVEGTSNPNLYWYRQAAGRGLQLLFYSVGIGQISSEVPQNLSASRPQDRQFILSSKKLLLSDSGFYLCAWKGGYGSEQYFGPGTRLTVT.

This CDR3 is CASSKPLPRGAIINTGELFF. The DNA of the CDR3 is TGTGCCAGCAGCAAACCTCTTCCGCGGGGGGCAATCATTAACACCGGGGAGCTGTTTTTT. This chain uses TRBV21-1 with TRBJ2-2; the table's D call TRBD2 went unverified against the DNA. TRBV21-1 constitutes a pseudogene. There are 20 residues in the CDR3.

This chain connects TRBV5-1 to TRBJ2-2; 8 bases align to TRBD2. The junction had 15 bases not matched to a gene; V was cut back by 4 bases and J by 4 bases. The germline gives CDR1 SGHRS, CDR2 YFSETQ. CDR3 length: 18 residues. In DNA form, the CDR3 reads TGCGCCAGCAGCCTTGCCCCCTTAGCGGGGTCGAGCACCGGGGAGCTGTTTTTT. Protein: CASSLAPLAGSSTGELFF.

DNA for the CDR3: TGTGCCAGCAGCGGCGGGACAGAAATTTATGGCTACACCTTC. The encoded protein is CASSGGTEIYGYTF. This chain connects TRBV5-6 to TRBJ1-2; 7 nucleotides line up with TRBD1. V shed 4 bases and J 5 bases; nucleotides not matched to a gene: 8. Germline V gives CDR1 SGHDT, CDR2 YYEEEE. This CDR3 is built from 14 residues.